The text below deals with one TCR beta chain. The data originate from a study of technical replicates of blood from several donors. The CDR3 sequence is 15 residues long. With 0 bases clipped from V and 6 bases from J, the junction kept 1 base outside the gene matches. Germline V gene sequence: CDR1 SGHRS, CDR2 YFSETQ. The data were produced by immunoSEQ multiplex PCR, yet TCRdb's version contains in-frame clones alone and is incomplete. Of about 12,000 clones listed, 65% to 85% are singletons. The TCR originated in a human donor in good health. The material sequenced was PBMCs. V and J are TRBV5-1 and TRBJ2-1, with 12 bases lining up with TRBD2. The CDR3 sequence: CASSLVTSGSNEQFF. CDR3 nucleotides: TGCGCCAGCAGCTTGGTGACTAGCGGGAGCAATGAGCAGTTCTTC.